The clone carrying this T cell receptor beta chain occurred a few times. This sample stems from a study of T cell repertoires in cytomegalovirus infection. TCRdb re-analysed the reads in MiXCR, keeping a single row per CDR3 protein. The sample includes 450,000 to 650,000 distinct CDR3 sequences, about 25% of them seen just once. Germline CDR1 LNHDA, CDR2 SQIVND (reference sequence). V shed 11 bases and J 1 base; nucleotides not matched to a gene: 11. The CDR3 is 16 amino acids. The clonotype originates from a human donor in good health (CMV status not recorded). Some clones in this sample may be carry-over from other donors' samples. Material: PBMCs. This rearrangement joins TRBV19 to TRBJ1-1; TRBD1 matches 12 bases. The CDR3 DNA is TGTGCCGTAAGGGGACAGGGGGCTCTTAGGAACACTGAAGCTTTCTTT. The encoded protein is CAVRGQGALRNTEAFF.